This TCR beta chain stems from a study of CD8 T cells in Susac syndrome. Negative magnetic isolation gave CD8+ and CD4+ cells; FACS enriched CD8+ TEMRA. RNA totalling about 0.5 to 1 ug underwent reverse transcription with random hexamers. Amplification of TCR beta CDR3 was carried out by immunoSEQ multiplex PCR, which covered 54 Vbeta and 13 Jbeta segments. One entry per CDR3 protein, called by TCRdb with MiXCR from the immunoSEQ multiplex PCR reads. The sample lists approximately 150,000 distinct CDR3 sequences; around 93% were seen once. Germline V lookup: CDR1 MNHNS, CDR2 SASEGT. The CDR3 covers 13 residues. In the case of this clonotype: Germline is not matched at one junction end, which may reflect a read error.

The clonotype originates from a human donor with multiple sclerosis. What was sequenced was CD4+ T cells from PBMCs. V is TRBV6-1 and J is TRBJ2-3; D not resolved. CDR3 region: CATTKDLTDAQYF. Here the CDR3 DNA reads TGTGCCACGACGAAAGACCTCACAGATGCGCAGTATTTT.